What follows are 9 T cell receptor beta chains derived from one specimen sequenced in a study of blood T cell repertoires in COVID-19. TCRdb's table, derived via immunoSEQ multiplex PCR, lists solely in-frame clones and lacks some. This repertoire shows 75,000 to 100,000 clones, 80% to 90% found once; its top ten account for approximately 5%. Specimen: peripheral blood. Source of these receptors: a woman over 75 with acute or convalescent COVID-19.

This clone was observed once. The J gene is TRBJ1-6, the V gene TRBV3-1 (or the pseudogene TRBV3-2), with D unresolved. Trimming left V 2 bases short and J 0 bases short, with 11 bases between. The CDR3 totals 17 residues. In germline, CDR1 is LGHDT, CDR2 YNNKEL (reference sequence). The CDR3 DNA sequence: TGTGCCAGCAGCCAATTAGTGGGGAGCTCCTATAATTCACCCCTCCACTTT. Translated, it gives CASSQLVGSSYNSPLHF.

This clone was recorded a few times. The V and J genes are TRBV3-1 (or the pseudogene TRBV3-2) and TRBJ2-3, with TRBD2 matching 10 bases. CDR1 and CDR2 from the germline V gene are LGHDT and YNNKEL (reference sequence). The ends lost 1 base at V and 3 bases at J; junction bases unmatched: 4. The CDR3 covers 16 residues. The CDR3 DNA is TGTGCCAGCAGCCAAGCCCAACTAGCGGGAACAGATACGCAGTATTTT. Protein sequence: CASSQAQLAGTDTQYF.

The V call is TRBV10-3, the J call TRBJ2-1, with D perhaps matching TRBD2 (5 bases). The CDR3 loop spans 11 amino acids. V dropped 8 bases and J dropped 5 bases, with 7 bases sitting between them. From germline, CDR1 is ENHRY and CDR2 SYGVKD. CDR3 region: CAIGENNEQFF. The CDR3 DNA follows: TGTGCCATCGGGGAGAACAATGAGCAGTTCTTC.

CDR3 nucleotide sequence: TGTGCCAGCAGCTACCCCCTGGCGGACACAGATACGCAGTATTTT. It translates to CASSYPLADTDTQYF. The chain couples TRBV7-6 to TRBJ2-3; D is uncertain. The germline gives CDR1 SGHVS, CDR2 FNYEAQ. V lost 4 bases, J lost 2 bases, and 13 bases lay in between. This CDR3 contains 15 residues.

This clone was seen many times. The chain combines TRBV6-6 with TRBJ2-3, with 7 bases lining up with TRBD2. Per germline, CDR1 MNHNY and CDR2 SVGAGI (reference sequence). J gave up 3 bases and V 5 bases, and 5 bases lay outside the gene matches. The CDR3 totals 14 residues. This CDR3 reads CASSRDYITDTQYF. CDR3 bases: TGTGCCAGCAGTCGGGACTATATAACAGATACGCAGTATTTT.

The chain links TRBV7-8 to TRBJ2-6; 9 positions match TRBD2. V dropped 1 base and J dropped 3; count of bases not matched to a gene: 13. Germline V gives CDR1 SGHVS, CDR2 FQNEAQ. The CDR3 is made up of 20 amino acids. The CDR3 DNA reads TGTGCCAGCAGCTTAGAAGGTCGGGCAGCGGGAGGTTATGGGGCCAACGTCCTGACTTTC. It is translated as CASSLEGRAAGGYGANVLTF.

The CDR3: CASTRGQGISNQPQHF. CDR3 DNA sequence: TGTGCCAGCACCCGAGGACAGGGGATCAGCAATCAGCCCCAGCATTTT. The chain is built from TRBV5-8 and TRBJ1-5; 9 bases align to TRBD1. The CDR3 spans 16 residues. V was pared by 6 bases and J by 1 base, with 8 bases of the junction left unmatched. Germline V gives CDR1 SGHTS, CDR2 YDEGEE.

This clone was observed a single time. The chain recombines TRBV7-2 with TRBJ1-5; 7 positions agree with TRBD1. V lost 4 bases, J lost 0 bases, and 3 bases stayed unmatched. CDR3 length equals 15 residues. CDR1 SGHTA and CDR2 FQGNSA come from the germline V gene. The DNA for the CDR3 is TGTGCCAGCAGCTCGGGGACAGTTAGCAATCAGCCCCAGCATTTT. This sequence encodes CASSSGTVSNQPQHF.

The chain couples TRBV5-1 to TRBJ2-1, with TRBD2 matching over 10 bases. The CDR3 runs 15 residues. The V segment lost 4 bases and the J segment 5 bases; nucleotides outside the gene matches: 6. The germline V gene has CDR1 SGHRS and CDR2 YFSETQ. The CDR3 DNA reads as TGCGCCAGCAGCCCGACTAGCGGGTTCAACAATGAGCAGTTCTTC. Protein product: CASSPTSGFNNEQFF. Looking up the rest from reference TRBV5-1 and TRBJ2-1 gives the full variable domain: KAGVTQTPRYLIKTRGQQVTLSCSPISGHRSVSWYQQTPGQGLQFLFEYFSETQRNKGNFPGRFSGRQFSNSRSEMNVSTLELGDSALYLCASSPTSGFNNEQFFGPGTRLTVL.